The 5 T cell receptor beta chains below come from one sample, sequenced in a study of shared clonotypes between healthy human individuals (dated by TCRdb to 2018 to 2020). Library preparation used the immunoSEQ multiplex PCR assay. TCRdb limited this immuneACCESS table to in-frame rearrangements with V and J called. A share of clones is missing; checked studies link under half to unresolved V genes, and the rest is unexplained. Recorded for this sample are nearly 750,000 clones; over 60% of them occurred a single time. The ten most abundant clones make up around 1.7% of the sample. Sequenced: memory CD4+ T cells sorted from blood. According to the study, the label for this sample's cell subset or site signals: CD45RA-negative fraction. Receptors were obtained from a woman aged 25 to 39 in good health.

This clone has only a few counts. A much bigger clone sits one base away, suggesting this may be a read error. Other DNA sequences within the sample encode an identical CDR3. The genes are TRBV29-1 and TRBJ2-3; TRBD2 matches at 11 bases. The CDR3 totals 12 residues. The trim removed 7 bases at V and 5 bases at J, leaving 2 bases unmatched. Germline values: CDR1 SQVTM, CDR2 ANQGSEA. The CDR3 region is CSGGTSGDTQYF. The CDR3 nucleotides are TGCAGCGGTGGGACTAGCGGAGATACGCAGTATTTT.

This clone was seen more than once but under ten times. This rearrangement joins TRBV18 to TRBJ1-5; tentative D call: TRBD1 (6 bases). Per germline, CDR1 KGHSH and CDR2 LQKENI. The CDR3 runs 15 residues. Trimming cost V 2 bases and J 6 bases, with 14 bases left between them. The CDR3 region has the DNA TGTGCCAGCTCACCAATCGGGGGGCGCATTCAGCCCCAGCATTTT. This translates into CASSPIGGRIQPQHF.

This clone has only a few counts. The chain recombines TRBV6-5 with TRBJ2-1; D is possibly TRBD2 (6 bases). Per the germline V gene, CDR1 is MNHEY and CDR2 is SVGAGI. This CDR3 comprises 14 residues. Between the trimmed V and J ends, which lost 6 bases and 1 base, there was a span of 10 bases. The CDR3 reads CASSRLGSYNEQFF. CDR3 nucleotides: TGTGCCAGCAGCCGACTAGGGTCCTACAATGAGCAGTTCTTC.

Only one count was recorded for this clone. The chain employs TRBV28 and TRBJ2-1, with D perhaps being TRBD1 or TRBD2 (5 bases each). Trimming took 3 bases from V and 8 from J, leaving 17 bases between them. This CDR3 comprises 15 residues. The V gene's germline CDR1 is MDHEN and CDR2 SYDVKM. CDR3 in amino acids: CASSFNRGMRDEQFF. As DNA, the CDR3 is TGTGCCAGCAGTTTTAATAGGGGAATGAGGGATGAGCAGTTCTTC. The whole variable domain, filled in from reference TRBV28 and TRBJ2-1, reads DVKVTQSSRYLVKRTGEKVFLECVQDMDHENMFWYRQDPGLGLRLIYFSYDVKMKEKGDIPEGYSVSREKKERFSLILESASTNQTSMYLCASSFNRGMRDEQFFGPGTRLTVL.

The chain uses TRBV9 and TRBJ2-1; the match to TRBD2 covers 9 bases. V shed 7 bases and J 8 bases; nucleotides not matched to a gene: 13. CDR1 SGDLS and CDR2 YYNGEE come from the germline V gene. The CDR3 is made up of 15 amino acids. CDR3 sequence (DNA): TGTGCCAGCTCGGTAGCGGGAGCCTTAGACTATGAGCAGTTCTTC. It codes for CASSVAGALDYEQFF.